The rows below give T cell receptor beta chains drawn from one sample of a study of OX40 agonist ivuxolimab in advanced cancers. Only in-frame clones appear in the TCRdb table, and some are missing; sequencing was by immunoSEQ multiplex PCR. This table holds 80,000 or so clones, over 75% found once. The sample was CD4+ or CD8+ T cells sorted from blood, taken in a trial of the OX40 agonist ivuxolimab. These receptors originate from an adult with an advanced solid tumor such as melanoma, head and neck, liver or kidney cancer. Each CDR3 is given without its conserved first and last residue. The order of the fields is J gene, V gene, CDR3 protein.

J: TRBJ1-1; V: TRBV19; CDR3: ASSIPINNRGTEAF
J: TRBJ2-7; V: TRBV28; CDR3: ASSFRMEIGGYEQY
J: TRBJ2-1; V: TRBV5-1; CDR3: ASSLTGGHNEQF
J: TRBJ1-2; V: TRBV29-1; CDR3: SVSLGSEGYT
J: TRBJ1-1; V: TRBV29-1; CDR3: SVGVRSRAF
J: TRBJ1-6; V: TRBV2; CDR3: ASSLKWAGDSPLH
J: TRBJ2-4; V: TRBV6-1; CDR3: ASRTDLAKNIQY
J: TRBJ1-5; V: TRBV6-6; CDR3: ASRGQGVNQPQH
J: TRBJ2-1; V: TRBV12-5; CDR3: ASGAGTGGAWEQF
J: TRBJ1-4; V: TRBV7-2; CDR3: ASSPGQGNEKLF
J: TRBJ2-1; V: TRBV5-1; CDR3: ASSGDLEGQF
J: TRBJ1-1; V: TRBV5-4; CDR3: ASSQTTVGEAF
J: TRBJ1-1; V: TRBV2; CDR3: ASGAGTSRTEAF
J: TRBJ2-3; V: TRBV5-1; CDR3: ASSPRGQSTDTQY
J: TRBJ1-2; V: TRBV6-1; CDR3: ASSEMNPGATGKGGYT
J: TRBJ1-2; V: TRBV15; CDR3: ATSIDRGGPNGYT
J: TRBJ2-3; V: TRBV9; CDR3: ASSVATRGRVTQY
J: TRBJ1-1; V: TRBV29-1; CDR3: SAMGTGGTTEAF
J: TRBJ2-5; V: TRBV5-1; CDR3: ASSTGLAGQETQY
J: TRBJ2-3; V: TRBV6-4; CDR3: ASSDSPFRGTDTQY
J: TRBJ2-3; V: TRBV5-6; CDR3: ASSSGPLTDTQY
J: TRBJ1-4; V: TRBV28; CDR3: ASSFQGKDEKLF